A single sample is the source of the 27 T cell receptor beta chains below, sequenced in a study of T cell responses to AZD1222 COVID-19 vaccine. Assay: immunoSEQ multiplex PCR; the TCRdb copy retains only in-frame clones and omits some. The sample lists over 100,000 clones; about nine tenths were seen once. The sequencing here drew on peripheral blood, taken on day 0 of AZD1222 vaccination. These receptors all stem from an adult in good health.

V gene TRBV5-1 combines with J gene TRBJ1-1; 7 nucleotides line up with TRBD1. This CDR3 has 14 amino acids. Germline V lookup: CDR1 SGHRS, CDR2 YFSETQ. Losses at the gene ends were 6 bases for V and 1 base for J; bases not matched to a gene: 6. CDR3 protein: CASTRTGRNTEAFF. CDR3 coding DNA: TGCGCCAGCACCCGGACAGGTCGGAACACTGAAGCTTTCTTT. The complete variable domain, with remaining parts taken from reference TRBV5-1 and TRBJ1-1, reads KAGVTQTPRYLIKTRGQQVTLSCSPISGHRSVSWYQQTPGQGLQFLFEYFSETQRNKGNFPGRFSGRQFSNSRSEMNVSTLELGDSALYLCASTRTGRNTEAFFGQGTRLTVV.

The chain has TRBV2 and TRBJ1-2, with TRBD1 matching over 7 bases. The CDR3 loop spans 13 amino acids. The ends lost 8 bases at V and 4 bases at J; junction bases unmatched: 7. Germline assignment: CDR1 SNHLY and CDR2 FYNNEI. CDR3 in amino acids: CASHQQGTYGYTF. Written as DNA, the CDR3 is TGTGCCAGCCACCAACAGGGGACCTATGGCTACACCTTC.

This chain connects TRBV11-2 to TRBJ2-7; D gene uncertain. The V end lost 5 bases, the J end lost 2 bases, and 4 bases lay between the germline ends. The CDR3 length is 11 residues. Germline V lookup: CDR1 SGHAT, CDR2 FQNNGV. In DNA form, the CDR3 reads TGTGCCAGCAGCCCCGCCTACGAGCAGTACTTC. Translated: CASSPAYEQYF. The entire variable domain, with the rest obtained from reference TRBV11-2 and TRBJ2-7, is as follows: EAGVAQSPRYKIIEKRQSVAFWCNPISGHATLYWYQQILGQGPKLLIQFQNNGVVDDSQLPKDRFSAERLKGVDSTLKIQPAKLEDSAVYLCASSPAYEQYFGPGTRLTVT.

The rearrangement uses TRBV5-1 and TRBJ1-2, with a weak D call TRBD1 (5 bases). Germline V gives CDR1 SGHRS, CDR2 YFSETQ. V was trimmed by 0 bases and J by 4 bases, leaving 13 bases between them. The CDR3 sequence is 15 residues long. CDR3 amino acids: CASSLATTGLYGYTF. The CDR3 DNA follows: TGCGCCAGCAGCTTGGCCACTACAGGTCTCTATGGCTACACCTTC.

This chain connects TRBV6-6 to TRBJ2-7; D uncertain. CDR1 and CDR2 from the germline V gene are MNHNY and SVGAGI (reference sequence). V lost 0 bases to trimming and J lost 5 bases, with 2 bases between them. CDR3 length: 11 amino acids. The CDR3 coding sequence is TGTGCCAGCAGTTACTCAGACGAGCAGTACTTC. Translating it yields CASSYSDEQYF.

The V and J genes are TRBV20-1 and TRBJ2-1, with D possibly matching TRBD2 (6 bases). The ends were cut back, 5 bases at V and 15 bases at J, with 17 bases in the middle. The CDR3 spans 11 residues. Germline-derived CDR1 and CDR2 are DFQATT and SNEGSKA (reference sequence). In nucleotides, the CDR3 is TGCAGTGCTGGCCTCGGCGGGGATCCGTTCTTC. Translated: CSAGLGGDPFF.

This chain joins TRBV3-1 (or the pseudogene TRBV3-2) and TRBJ1-1; D not resolved. Germline V lookup: CDR1 LGHDT, CDR2 YNNKEL (reference sequence). The CDR3 is 14 residues long. The ends were cut back, 2 bases at V and 2 bases at J, with 9 bases in the middle. CDR3 in DNA: TGTGCCAGCAGCCAAAGGGAGGCTAACACTGAAGCTTTCTTT. It encodes CASSQREANTEAFF.

The V call is TRBV9, the J call TRBJ1-6; D is uncertain. Trimming took off 4 bases at V and 10 bases at J, with 18 bases between the two ends. CDR1 SGDLS and CDR2 YYNGEE come from the germline V gene. The CDR3 is 15 residues long. Here the CDR3 DNA reads TGTGCCAGCAGCCCGAGCGATAGGGCGGCGTCACCCCTCCACTTT. This codes for CASSPSDRAASPLHF.

The chain employs TRBV9 and TRBJ2-7; perhaps TRBD1 as D (5 bases). The germline V and J ends were trimmed by 3 bases and 3 bases, with 16 bases remaining between them. The CDR3 is made up of 15 amino acids. Per germline, CDR1 SGDLS and CDR2 YYNGEE. The DNA for the CDR3 is TGTGCCAGCAGCGCTGGAGAAGGGGAAGGCTACGAGCAGTACTTC. Translation: CASSAGEGEGYEQYF.

CDR3 bases: TGTGCCAGCAACCGGGACTCCTACAATGAGCAGTTCTTC. Protein: CASNRDSYNEQFF. V usage is TRBV12-3 or TRBV12-4 and J usage is TRBJ2-1, with D maybe TRBD2 (5 bases). The V end lost 7 bases, the J end lost 0 bases, and 7 bases lay between the germline ends. The length of the CDR3 is 13 residues.

This rearrangement joins TRBV6-2 or TRBV6-3 to TRBJ2-5, with 8 bases that match TRBD1. This CDR3 is 15 amino acids long. Germline loops: CDR1 MNHEY, CDR2 SVGEGT. V was clipped by 4 bases and J by 5 bases; unmatched bases: 9. As DNA, the CDR3 is TGTGCCAGCAGTTCCCCCCAGGGGGCGCGGGAGACCCAGTACTTC. Translation gives CASSSPQGARETQYF.

The chain's CDR3 is CATSRGQLEKLFF. CDR3 coding DNA: TGTGCCACCAGCAGAGGACAGCTTGAAAAACTGTTTTTT. This chain uses TRBV15 with TRBJ1-4, with a possible D match to TRBD1 (5 bases). Germline CDR1 reads LNHNV; CDR2 reads YYDKDF (reference sequence). The CDR3 loop spans 13 amino acids. Trimming shortened V by 1 base and J by 7 bases, and 7 bases separated the two germline ends. The complete variable domain, with remaining parts taken from reference TRBV15 and TRBJ1-4, reads DAMVIQNPRYQVTQFGKPVTLSCSQTLNHNVMYWYQQKSSQAPKLLFHYYDKDFNNEADTPDNFQSRRPNTSFCFLDIRSPGLGDTAMYLCATSRGQLEKLFFGSGTQLSVL.

The chain combines TRBV10-3 with TRBJ1-5, with D perhaps TRBD1 (6 bases). Germline CDR1 reads ENHRY; CDR2 reads SYGVKD. V gave up 6 bases and J gave up 6 bases, with 12 bases separating them. The CDR3 contains 13 residues. This CDR3 is CAIRDSPGQPQHF. In DNA form, the CDR3 reads TGTGCCATCAGGGACAGCCCAGGTCAGCCCCAGCATTTT.

The chain employs TRBV27 and TRBJ2-7; no clear D gene. The germline gives CDR1 MNHEY, CDR2 SMNVEV (reference sequence). V shed 0 bases and J shed 5 bases, with 8 bases lying between them. The length of the CDR3 is 13 residues. The CDR3 sequence is CASSLSTSNEQYF. The CDR3 nucleotides are TGTGCCAGCAGTTTATCAACGAGCAACGAGCAGTACTTC.

This clone occurred a few times. This sequence joins TRBV4-3 and TRBJ2-7; tentative D call: TRBD2 (5 bases). V was shortened by 4 bases and J by 1 base, with 14 bases between the two germline ends. Per the germline V gene, CDR1 is LGHNA and CDR2 is YSLEER. The CDR3 is 15 amino acids. CDR3 coding DNA: TGCGCCAGCAGCCCCGACCGGGGAAGGTCCTACGAGCAGTACTTC. It specifies CASSPDRGRSYEQYF.

The rearrangement links TRBV18 to TRBJ1-1; 7 bases map to TRBD1. The CDR3 totals 13 residues. CDR1 is KGHSH and CDR2 is LQKENI in the germline V gene. V gave up 6 bases and J gave up 5 bases; unmatched junction bases: 6. The CDR3 DNA is TGTGCCAGCTCCGGGACAGTCGAAACTGAAGCTTTCTTT. Residues: CASSGTVETEAFF.

The chain is built from TRBV6-5 and TRBJ2-7, with D possibly TRBD2 on 6 matching bases. There are 15 residues in the CDR3. V was pared by 2 bases and J by 6 bases, with 17 bases between. Germline-derived CDR1 and CDR2 are MNHEY and SVGAGI. Here the CDR3 DNA reads TGTGCCAGCAGTTACCTGCGGGGAACCCCTAGCGAGCAGTACTTC. This codes for CASSYLRGTPSEQYF.

The chain uses TRBV28 and TRBJ1-1; D is undetermined. CDR1 and CDR2 from the germline V gene are MDHEN and SYDVKM. The CDR3 spans 13 residues. V was shortened by 5 bases and J by 10 bases, with 17 bases between the two germline ends. The CDR3 nucleotides are TGTGCCAGCAGTCCCATTGTACCCCCCGGAGCTTTCTTT. Protein sequence: CASSPIVPPGAFF. Combining the CDR3 with reference TRBV28 and TRBJ1-1 gives the whole variable domain DVKVTQSSRYLVKRTGEKVFLECVQDMDHENMFWYRQDPGLGLRLIYFSYDVKMKEKGDIPEGYSVSREKKERFSLILESASTNQTSMYLCASSPIVPPGAFFGQGTRLTVV.

V and J are TRBV18 and TRBJ1-1; 7 positions agree with TRBD1. CDR3 size: 14 residues. The V gene end was trimmed by 6 bases and the J gene end by 6 bases; junction bases not matched to a gene: 10. The germline CDR1 and CDR2 sequences are KGHSH and LQKENI. CDR3 DNA sequence: TGTGCCAGCTCCCCAACCCAGGGGGTAGCTGAAGCTTTCTTT. As protein: CASSPTQGVAEAFF.

The rearrangement links TRBV14 to TRBJ1-2; the D gene is possibly TRBD1 (5 bases). CDR1 SGHDN and CDR2 FVKESK come from the germline V gene. The CDR3 consists of 16 residues. Between the trimmed V and J ends, which lost 2 bases and 6 bases, there was a span of 19 bases. As DNA, the CDR3 is TGTGCCAGCAGCCAATTTGCGGGACGGGGACGCGATGGCTACACCTTC. It yields the protein CASSQFAGRGRDGYTF.

The chain links TRBV27 to TRBJ1-5; TRBD1 matches at 7 bases. The CDR3 covers 15 residues. Per the germline V gene, CDR1 is MNHEY and CDR2 is SMNVEV (reference sequence). With 6 bases clipped from V and 7 bases from J, the junction kept 12 bases outside the gene matches. The CDR3: CASSRGTDIMQPQHF. CDR3 DNA: TGTGCCAGCAGCCGAGGGACAGACATCATGCAGCCCCAGCATTTT.

V usage is TRBV9 and J usage is TRBJ1-4; possibly TRBD1 for D (5 bases). This CDR3 contains 15 residues. V was cut by 3 bases and J by 2 bases, with 11 bases left in between. Germline V CDR1 and CDR2: SGDLS, YYNGEE. CDR3 DNA sequence: TGTGCCAGCAGCGCCGACAGCGCTACTAATGAAAAACTGTTTTTT. This encodes CASSADSATNEKLFF.

This chain uses TRBV28 with TRBJ2-1; TRBD2 might be the D (5 bases). This CDR3 is built from 15 residues. Germline assignment: CDR1 MDHEN and CDR2 SYDVKM. V lost 8 bases and J 1 base, leaving 15 bases between the germline ends. DNA for the CDR3: TGTGCCAGCTCCTCTCCTGAGGGTTCCTACAATGAGCAGTTCTTC. Protein product: CASSSPEGSYNEQFF.

In its sample, this clone was seen a few times. The rearrangement uses TRBV12-3 or TRBV12-4 and TRBJ1-1; D uncertain. Trimming took off 7 bases at V and 8 bases at J, with 11 bases between the two ends. The CDR3 has 11 residues. The CDR3 coding sequence is TGTGCCAGCACCCAAACCCGGGAAGCTTTCTTT. Translation gives CASTQTREAFF.

The chain combines TRBV24-1 with TRBJ1-5, with no clear D. The V gene lost 0 bases and the J gene lost 7 bases, with 18 bases spanning the gap. CDR1 KGHDR and CDR2 SFDVKD come from the germline V gene. The CDR3 totals 17 residues. CDR3 residues: CATSDLDSDASGQPQHF. Written as DNA, the CDR3 is TGTGCCACCAGTGATTTGGATTCGGACGCTTCCGGACAGCCCCAGCATTTT.

This rearrangement joins TRBV7-2 to TRBJ1-6; D is unclear. V lost 4 bases and J lost 9, with 10 bases in between. The V gene's germline CDR1 is SGHTA and CDR2 FQGNSA. This CDR3 is built from 13 residues. The DNA for the CDR3 is TGTGCCAGCAGCTCCAACCGGGGTTCACCCCTCCACTTT. Translated, it gives CASSSNRGSPLHF.

The chain uses TRBV5-5 and TRBJ2-7; 9 bases match TRBD1. CDR3 length: 15 residues. After removal of 2 bases from V and 2 bases from J, the junction contained 5 bases not matched to a gene. Looked up from germline, CDR1 is SGHKS and CDR2 is YYEKEE (reference sequence). The CDR3 nucleotides are TGTGCCAGCAGCTTTGGCGGGGACAGGGCCTACGAGCAGTACTTC. Amino acids: CASSFGGDRAYEQYF.